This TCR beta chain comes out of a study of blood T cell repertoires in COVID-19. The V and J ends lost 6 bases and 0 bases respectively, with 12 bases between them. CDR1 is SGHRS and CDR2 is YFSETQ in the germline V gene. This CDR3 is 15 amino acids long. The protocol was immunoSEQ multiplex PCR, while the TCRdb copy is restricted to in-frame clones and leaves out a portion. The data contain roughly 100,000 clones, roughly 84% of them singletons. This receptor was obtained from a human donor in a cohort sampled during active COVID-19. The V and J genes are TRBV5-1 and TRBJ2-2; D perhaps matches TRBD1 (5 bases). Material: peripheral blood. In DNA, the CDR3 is TGCGCCAGCACCCGACAGAACTCGAACACCGGGGAGCTGTTTTTT. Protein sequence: CASTRQNSNTGELFF.